A single sample gave rise to the 10 T cell receptor beta chains below, sequenced in a study of response to subunit inactivated influenza vaccine. Using its own MiXCR run on the RT-PCR reads, TCRdb lists one record per CDR3 protein. The table includes hundreds of thousands of distinct CDR3 sequences, roughly 25% detected once. This specimen consisted of CD4+ T cells sorted from PBMCs, obtained 4 to 6 days after vaccination. All receptors come from a man aged 50-59 years who received an inactivated influenza vaccine.

This clonotype was picked up a small number of times. The rearrangement uses TRBV12-3 or TRBV12-4 and TRBJ1-2; no firm D call. The CDR3 contains 13 residues. Trimming left V 3 bases short and J 5 bases short, with 10 bases between. The CDR3 bases are TGTGCCAGCAGTTTCTCGGGTGGATATGGCTACACCTTC. Translating it yields CASSFSGGYGYTF.

The chain couples TRBV18 to TRBJ2-7; 7 nucleotides line up with TRBD1. V lost 2 bases and J lost 8; bases outside the gene matches: 3. CDR1 and CDR2 (germline): KGHSH, LQKENI. The CDR3 length is 12 residues. This CDR3 is CASSPEGAKQYF. For the CDR3, the DNA is TGTGCCAGCTCACCAGAGGGGGCTAAGCAGTACTTC.

The table lists this clonotype with a few counts. CDR3 nucleotides: TGTGCCATAAGTTCTGCCGGGACAGTCTATGGCTACACCTTC. As protein: CAISSAGTVYGYTF. The chain uses TRBV10-3 and TRBJ1-2; 7 bases match TRBD1. After removal of 9 bases from V and 4 bases from J, the junction contained 11 bases not matched to a gene. This CDR3 is 14 amino acids long. Germline lookup yields CDR1 ENHRY and CDR2 SYGVKD.

The chain recombines TRBV28 with TRBJ2-7; maybe TRBD2 (6 bases). CDR3 size: 13 residues. Germline V CDR1 and CDR2: MDHEN, SYDVKM. V was clipped by 6 bases and J by 2 bases, with 11 bases between them. The CDR3 region has the DNA TGTGCCAGCAGCCGGGCGGGACCCTACGAGCAGTACTTC. Its translation: CASSRAGPYEQYF.

The chain is built from TRBV2 and TRBJ2-1, with 8 bases matching TRBD2. J lost 4 bases, V lost 7 bases, and 6 bases had no gene match. This CDR3 contains 14 residues. The germline CDR1 and CDR2 sequences are SNHLY and FYNNEI. The CDR3 nucleotides read TGTGCCAGCAAAGCGGGAGAACCGTACAATGAGCAGTTCTTC. As protein: CASKAGEPYNEQFF.

This clonotype occurred many times. The rearrangement links TRBV12-3 or TRBV12-4 to TRBJ2-2; 8 nucleotides agree with TRBD2. The CDR3 has 15 amino acids. Trimming took 6 bases from V and 6 from J; bases not matched to a gene: 9. CDR3 protein: CASSSGGTTAGELFF. The CDR3, as DNA: TGTGCCAGCAGCTCGGGGGGGACGACTGCCGGGGAGCTGTTTTTT.

The chain carries TRBV4-2 and TRBJ2-3; no firm D call. Germline assignment: CDR1 LGHNA and CDR2 YNFKEQ. Trimming left V 1 base short and J 0 bases short, with 14 bases between. The CDR3 spans 17 residues. CDR3 bases: TGTGCCAGCAGCCAAGGTGTTGCATACCCTAGCACAGATACGCAGTATTTT. Translating it yields CASSQGVAYPSTDTQYF.

This chain links TRBV29-1 with TRBJ1-5; TRBD1 agrees at 8 bases. Germline V gene sequence: CDR1 SQVTM, CDR2 ANQGSEA. Trimming removed 7 bases from V and 6 bases from J; junction bases left unmatched: 8. CDR3 length equals 13 residues. CDR3 amino acids: CSAVTGEGQPQHF. The CDR3 bases are TGCAGCGCTGTGACAGGGGAGGGTCAGCCCCAGCATTTT.

The chain couples TRBV2 to TRBJ2-7, with TRBD1 matching over 10 bases. Germline V gives CDR1 SNHLY, CDR2 FYNNEI. V lost 5 bases and J lost 4; bases outside the gene matches: 11. The CDR3 is 16 residues long. Written as DNA, the CDR3 is TGTGCCAGCAGTTCCTCCCGGGACAGGGGAATGTACGAGCAGTACTTC. This sequence encodes CASSSSRDRGMYEQYF.

This clonotype appeared a few times. This rearrangement joins TRBV20-1 to TRBJ2-1, with D perhaps TRBD2 (6 bases). Germline V lookup: CDR1 DFQATT, CDR2 SNEGSKA (reference sequence). The CDR3 consists of 14 residues. V was shortened by 3 bases and J by 2 bases, with 11 bases between the two germline ends. The chain's CDR3 is CSASGGQPYNEQFF. The CDR3 nucleotides read TGCAGTGCTAGCGGGGGTCAACCCTACAATGAGCAGTTCTTC.